This TCR beta chain is from a study of human T cells and chemical hapten exposure. Whole-study findings and limits: DPC sensitization produced no change in TCRs with frequency above 1 in 1000.

Germline V CDR1 and CDR2: DFQATT, SNEGSKA (reference sequence). The CDR3 has 15 residues. The junction had 11 bases not matched to a gene; V was cut back by 5 bases and J by 8 bases. One entry per CDR3 protein, called by TCRdb with MiXCR from the RACE reads. This table holds approximately 52,000 distinct CDR3 sequences, 8.5% to 10% found once. This clonotype was found many times. What it binds is unknown. The time point denotes: pre-sensitization, week 0. The sample's treatment: therapeutic diphenylcyclopropenone sensitization with weekly scalp DPC. Total RNA extraction was carried out from unfractionated whole blood.

Here the sequenced sample was whole blood, taken in connection with sensitization to the hapten diphenylcyclopropenone (DPC). The chain employs TRBV20-1 and TRBJ2-1, with 11 bases lining up with TRBD2. This sequence was found in a woman aged 25 to 45 with alopecia areata. Some clones in this sample may be carry-over from other donors' samples. In DNA form, the CDR3 reads TGCAGTGCTCCTCGGGCTAGCGGGGGGAAGGATGAGCAGTTCTTC. Its protein product is CSAPRASGGKDEQFF.